The sequence of this T cell receptor beta chain was determined in a study of T cell changes during pregnancy in multiple sclerosis. Trimming removed 3 bases from V and 3 bases from J, with 12 bases in between. This CDR3 has 14 residues. Per the germline V gene, CDR1 is SGHNT and CDR2 is YYREEE (reference sequence). The table came from immunoSEQ multiplex PCR; TCRdb's copy has only in-frame clones and leaves some out. The sample holds 65,000 to 90,000 clones, around 94% seen once. The source is a female donor with multiple sclerosis, enrolled in a pregnancy study. The sequences come from peripheral blood, collected before pregnancy. The chain is built from TRBV5-4 and TRBJ1-2; the D gene is possibly TRBD1 (5 bases). CDR3 nucleotides: TGTGCCAGCAGCTCCGTGGGGGGTTACTATGGCTACACCTTC. Its translation is CASSSVGGYYGYTF.